A single sample is the source of the 17 T cell receptor beta chains below, sequenced in a study of graft-versus-host responses after intestinal transplantation. Clones were read by immunoSEQ multiplex PCR, and TCRdb kept only the in-frame ones, dropping some. This table holds approximately 20,000 clones, 89% found once. Sample: PBMCs, taken more than 64 days after intestinal transplantation. The receptor set was obtained from a human patient who received an intestinal transplant, so some T cells may come from the graft donor.

The rearrangement links TRBV6-6 to TRBJ1-3; the D is unclear. V shed 8 bases and J shed 0 bases, with 5 bases lying between them. The CDR3 contains 12 residues. The V gene's germline CDR1 is MNHNY and CDR2 SVGAGI (reference sequence). The CDR3 here is CASGLSGNTIYF. CDR3 nucleotides: TGTGCCAGCGGTCTCTCTGGAAACACCATATATTTT.

This chain joins TRBV13 and TRBJ2-4, with 10 bases matching TRBD2. Unmatched junction bases numbered 14, after V lost 5 bases and J lost 7 bases. This CDR3 is 17 amino acids long. Germline loops: CDR1 PRHDT, CDR2 FYEKMQ (reference sequence). The CDR3 spells CASSHGPLAGDRNIQYF. CDR3 DNA: TGTGCCAGCAGCCACGGCCCCCTAGCGGGGGATAGGAACATTCAGTACTTC.

The rearrangement links TRBV5-5 to TRBJ2-7; TRBD1 agrees at 8 bases. The CDR3 runs to 18 residues. Germline CDR1 and CDR2: SGHKS and YYEKEE (reference sequence). J gave up 0 bases and V 0 bases, and 11 bases lay outside the gene matches. The CDR3 coding sequence is TGTGCCAGCAGCTTGGGTCCAGGGGGCGCGGCGTTCTCCTACGAGCAGTACTTC. The encoded protein is CASSLGPGGAAFSYEQYF.

V is TRBV13 and J is TRBJ2-7; D is perhaps TRBD1 or TRBD2 (5 bases each). V lost 2 bases, J lost 5 bases, and 10 bases lay in between. This CDR3 has 13 residues. Germline V lookup: CDR1 PRHDT, CDR2 FYEKMQ (reference sequence). The CDR3 nucleotides read TGTGCCAGCAGCTTAAGGGGAGTAAACGAGCAGTACTTC. Its translation: CASSLRGVNEQYF. Complete variable domain (other parts from reference TRBV13 and TRBJ2-7): AAGVIQSPRHLIKEKRETATLKCYPIPRHDTVYWYQQGPGQDPQFLISFYEKMQSDKGSIPDRFSAQQFSDYHSELNMSSLELGDSALYFCASSLRGVNEQYFGPGTRLTVT.

The V gene is TRBV30, the J gene TRBJ1-1; D unresolved. The CDR3 has 13 residues. The V end lost 1 base, the J end lost 4 bases, and 10 bases lay between the germline ends. Germline values: CDR1 GTSNPN, CDR2 SVGIG (reference sequence). DNA for the CDR3: TGTGCCTGGAGTGCCTCGGAGGTCACTGAAGCTTTCTTT. It is translated as CAWSASEVTEAFF.

V usage is TRBV7-9 and J usage is TRBJ2-7; D is possibly TRBD2 (6 bases). CDR1 and CDR2 (germline): SEHNR, FQNEAQ (reference sequence). The CDR3 totals 15 residues. The V gene lost 1 base and the J gene lost 0 bases, with 10 bases spanning the gap. CDR3 sequence: CASSLGPGLSYEQYF. The CDR3 DNA sequence: TGTGCCAGCAGCTTAGGACCGGGACTCTCCTACGAGCAGTACTTC.

This chain joins TRBV5-6 and TRBJ2-7, with 8 bases that match TRBD1. There are 14 residues in the CDR3. V was clipped by 3 bases and J by 3 bases; unmatched bases: 5. Per germline, CDR1 SGHDT and CDR2 YYEEEE. The CDR3 is CASSSGTGHYEQYF. The CDR3 DNA sequence: TGTGCCAGCAGCTCCGGGACAGGTCACTACGAGCAGTACTTC.

The V and J genes are TRBV7-8 and TRBJ2-7; D may match TRBD1 or TRBD2 (5 bases each). Germline V gene sequence: CDR1 SGHVS, CDR2 FQNEAQ. The CDR3 loop spans 19 amino acids. The V end was cut by 5 bases, the J end by 7 bases, with 33 bases between. The CDR3 spells CASSPDWALQEALFGEQYF. Here the CDR3 DNA reads TGTGCCAGCAGCCCCGACTGGGCCCTACAGGAGGCCCTCTTTGGGGAGCAGTACTTC.

This clone was observed a single time. This chain uses TRBV6-6 with TRBJ2-2, with D possibly matching TRBD2 (5 bases). Germline V gene data show CDR1 as MNHNY and CDR2 as SVGAGI (reference sequence). Between the trimmed V and J ends, which lost 4 bases and 4 bases, there was a span of 10 bases. This CDR3 contains 14 residues. CDR3 nucleotide sequence: TGTGCCAGCAGTTCCGAGGAGGCCACCGGGGAGCTGTTTTTT. Residues: CASSSEEATGELFF.

This clone came up a few times. This chain uses TRBV6-4 with TRBJ2-1, with TRBD2 matching 10 bases. The CDR3 consists of 15 residues. With 3 bases clipped from V and 10 bases from J, the junction kept 9 bases outside the gene matches. Germline loops: CDR1 MRHNA, CDR2 SNTAGT. The CDR3 DNA is TGTGCCAGCAGTGAAATTAGCGGGGGGTCGGAGGAGCAGTTCTTC. This gives the protein CASSEISGGSEEQFF.

The rearrangement links TRBV7-2 to TRBJ2-3, with 9 bases fitting TRBD2. CDR3 size: 13 residues. The V segment lost 9 bases and the J segment 1 base; nucleotides outside the gene matches: 2. The V gene's germline CDR1 is SGHTA and CDR2 FQGNSA. DNA for the CDR3: TGTGCCAGACTAGCGGGCCGCACAGATACGCAGTATTTT. This sequence encodes CARLAGRTDTQYF.

V usage is TRBV11-3 and J usage is TRBJ2-6; the D is unclear. CDR1 and CDR2 from the germline V gene are SGHNT and YENEEA. The CDR3 runs to 16 residues. Trimming took off 4 bases at V and 2 bases at J, with 12 bases between the two ends. The CDR3 loop is CASSSPLRPGANVLTF. The CDR3 DNA follows: TGTGCCAGCAGCTCACCACTCCGACCTGGGGCCAACGTCCTGACTTTC.

The chain is built from TRBV5-4 and TRBJ2-1; 11 bases line up with TRBD1. CDR1 SGHNT and CDR2 YYREEE come from the germline V gene (reference sequence). Trimming cost V 4 bases and J 1 base; bases outside gene matches: 10. The CDR3 spans 18 residues. The CDR3 DNA reads as TGTGCCAGCAGCAGGGACAGGGGGAGGATGGCGTCCTACAATGAGCAGTTCTTC. Protein sequence: CASSRDRGRMASYNEQFF. Combining the CDR3 with reference TRBV5-4 and TRBJ2-1 gives the whole variable domain ETGVTQSPTHLIKTRGQQVTLRCSSQSGHNTVSWYQQALGQGPQFIFQYYREEENGRGNFPPRFSGLQFPNYSSELNVNALELDDSALYLCASSRDRGRMASYNEQFFGPGTRLTVL.

The chain recombines TRBV6-5 with TRBJ2-7, with unresolved D. V lost 0 bases to trimming and J lost 1 base, with 10 bases between them. Germline lookup yields CDR1 MNHEY and CDR2 SVGAGI. This CDR3 spans 15 amino acids. The chain's CDR3 is CASSYSIVGSYEQYF. The DNA of the CDR3 is TGTGCCAGCAGTTACTCGATAGTAGGGTCCTACGAGCAGTACTTC.

The rearrangement joins TRBV6-5 to TRBJ2-3; D unclear. CDR1 MNHEY and CDR2 SVGAGI come from the germline V gene. This CDR3 has 14 residues. The V end lost 1 base, the J end lost 2 bases, and 7 bases lay between the germline ends. The CDR3 spells CASSYWPATDTQYF. The CDR3 DNA reads as TGTGCCAGCAGTTACTGGCCTGCCACAGATACGCAGTATTTT.

This chain joins TRBV2 and TRBJ1-1; no reliable D call. With 3 bases removed from V and 7 bases from J, the gap between germline ends came to 6 bases. CDR1 is SNHLY and CDR2 is FYNNEI in the germline V gene. CDR3 length equals 11 residues. The CDR3 sequence is CASSDGDEAFF. Here the CDR3 DNA reads TGTGCCAGCAGTGATGGGGATGAAGCTTTCTTT. Drawing the rest from reference TRBV2 and TRBJ1-1, the complete variable domain is EPEVTQTPSHQVTQMGQEVILRCVPISNHLYFYWYRQILGQKVEFLVSFYNNEISEKSEIFDDQFSVERPDGSNFTLKIRSTKLEDSAMYFCASSDGDEAFFGQGTRLTVV.

This clone has just a few counts. The rearrangement links TRBV6-1 to TRBJ1-1; maybe TRBD1 (6 bases). Germline loops: CDR1 MNHNS, CDR2 SASEGT. The V end lost 3 bases, the J end lost 4 bases, and 18 bases lay between the germline ends. The CDR3 covers 16 residues. As DNA, the CDR3 is TGTGCCAGCAGTGAGCTCTCGGGCAGGGGTTCCACTGAAGCTTTCTTT. Its protein is CASSELSGRGSTEAFF.